Included here is one TCR beta chain sequence, with context. Its antigen remains unknown. This PCR relied on a set of 60 Vbeta primers and 13 Jbeta primers. TCRdb's copy holds only in-frame clones and misses some; the assay was immunoSEQ multiplex PCR. Among roughly 180,000 clones, roughly 80% were seen once, and the ten largest hold about 0.77%. This sample was taken from a study of cytomegalovirus exposure and HLA in healthy donors. Across the whole study: T cells numbering about 179 million yielded around 120 million unique TCR beta sequences in an earlier analysis. Overall study results and limits: Specificity for CMV antigens was confirmed in vitro for a few of the CMV-associated chains.

The CDR3 sequence is 14 residues long. CDR1 and CDR2 from the germline V gene are SGHVS and FNYEAQ. Trimming left V 2 bases short and J 6 bases short, with 13 bases between. The chain employs TRBV7-6 and TRBJ1-1; no clear D gene. The material sequenced was PBMCs. The sequence was obtained from a woman under 30 in good health and CMV-seronegative. CDR3 DNA: TGTGCCAGCAGCTTAAGGCCGGGAGGCTCTGAAGCTTTCTTT. Translation gives CASSLRPGGSEAFF.